Listed below are T cell receptor beta chains from one sample, sequenced in a study of control samples from healthy donors and cancer patients. Repertoires were generated with immunoSEQ multiplex PCR, while TCRdb's copy carries only in-frame clones and drops some. The sample consists of about 54,000 clones, approximately 96% of them appearing once. What was sequenced was blood. The receptors originated from a woman aged 25-40 years in good health. Each CDR3 is given with its conserved first and last residue. D genes are given only for firm matches. The size entry is marked missing in some rows and otherwise reads once, few, many or a size class.

clone_size d_call j_call v_call cdr3_aa cdr3_nt
medium-sized TRBD2 TRBJ2-2 TRBV30 CAWSVRTSDTGELFF TGTGCCTGGAGTGTACGGACTAGCGACACCGGGGAGCTGTTTTTT
NA NA TRBJ2-7 TRBV15 CATSRDFIGGNEQYF TGTGCCACCAGCAGAGATTTTATAGGGGGAAACGAGCAGTACTTC
few TRBD1 TRBJ2-7 TRBV7-8 CASSLESGGHEQYF TGTGCCAGCAGCTTAGAGTCAGGGGGCCACGAGCAGTACTTC
NA TRBD2 TRBJ2-1 TRBV5-1 CASSFQTGGNEQFF TGCGCCAGCAGCTTCCAAACCGGGGGGAATGAGCAGTTCTTC
NA TRBD2 TRBJ2-3 TRBV7-2 CASSLSASGLAGADTQYF TGTGCCAGCAGCTTATCCGCCTCGGGACTAGCGGGGGCAGATACGCAGTATTTT
NA NA TRBJ1-5 TRBV9 CASSDSTNQPQHF TGTGCCAGCAGCGACTCTACCAATCAGCCCCAGCATTTT
NA NA TRBJ2-1 TRBV12-3/TRBV12-4 CASRTIGYNEQFF TGTGCCAGCAGGACGATAGGTTACAATGAGCAGTTCTTC
NA NA TRBJ1-1 TRBV28 CASSFGRAYTEAFF TGTGCCAGCAGTTTTGGCAGGGCGTACACTGAAGCTTTCTTT
NA NA TRBJ2-3 TRBV18 CASSPLDSGTDTQYF TGTGCCAGCTCACCACTTGATAGCGGCACAGATACGCAGTATTTT
NA NA TRBJ2-2 TRBV24-1 CATSVTSADTGELFF TGTGCCACCAGCGTCACATCAGCCGACACCGGGGAGCTGTTTTTT
medium-sized TRBD1 TRBJ2-5 TRBV2 CASSEHQGAGETQYF TGTGCCAGCAGTGAGCATCAGGGGGCAGGAGAGACCCAGTACTTC
NA NA TRBJ1-5 TRBV6-6 CASSSRARSSNQPQHF TGTGCCAGCAGTTCACGGGCCAGGTCGAGCAATCAGCCCCAGCATTTT
NA NA TRBJ1-2 TRBV7-9 CASSLVFYGYTF TGTGCCAGCAGCTTGGTATTCTATGGCTACACCTTC
NA NA TRBJ1-1 TRBV6-4 CASSPQLNTEAFF TGTGCCAGCAGTCCGCAATTGAACACTGAAGCTTTCTTT
NA NA TRBJ2-1 TRBV21-1 CASSNRPRRTRCFYNEQFF TGTGCCAGCAGCAATCGCCCTCGAAGAACTAGATGTTTTTACAATGAGCAGTTCTTC
NA TRBD1 TRBJ2-7 TRBV27 CASSRGQGYSYEQYF TGTGCCAGCAGCCGGGGACAGGGCTATTCCTACGAGCAGTACTTC
NA NA TRBJ1-1 TRBV5-1 CASSPETGEAFF TGCGCCAGCAGCCCGGAGACAGGCGAAGCTTTCTTT
NA TRBD2 TRBJ2-7 TRBV6-5 CASSPGLAGGEQYF TGTGCCAGCAGCCCGGGACTAGCGGGAGGGGAGCAGTACTTC
NA TRBD1 TRBJ2-7 TRBV5-4 CASSTQRDRGYEQYF TGTGCCAGCAGCACTCAACGGGACAGGGGATACGAGCAGTACTTC
NA TRBD2 TRBJ2-1 TRBV24-1 CATSDSGRAMNEQFF TGTGCCACCAGTGATAGCGGGAGGGCCATGAATGAGCAGTTCTTC
NA TRBD1 TRBJ1-1 TRBV27 CASSLGQGAGEAFF TGTGCCAGCAGTTTAGGACAGGGGGCGGGTGAAGCTTTCTTT
NA TRBD1 TRBJ2-1 TRBV5-5 CASSSTGTGVHNEQFF TGTGCCAGCAGTTCCACCGGGACAGGGGTTCACAATGAGCAGTTCTTC
NA TRBD2 TRBJ2-1 TRBV2 CASRGGLAASYNEQFF TGTGCCAGCAGGGGGGGACTAGCGGCCTCCTACAATGAGCAGTTCTTC
NA NA TRBJ1-1 TRBV2 CASNIQGGNTEAFF TGTGCCAGCAACATACAGGGAGGGAACACTGAAGCTTTCTTT
NA NA TRBJ2-4 TRBV7-9 CASSPSPGEAKNIQYF TGTGCCAGCAGCCCTTCCCCAGGGGAAGCCAAAAACATTCAGTACTTC
NA TRBD2 TRBJ2-2 TRBV19 CASSIEKREALGELFF TGTGCCAGTAGTATAGAGAAGCGGGAGGCTCTCGGGGAGCTGTTTTTT
NA TRBD1 TRBJ1-5 TRBV30 CAWSPQGSNQPQHF TGTGCCTGGAGCCCACAGGGGAGCAATCAGCCCCAGCATTTT
NA NA TRBJ2-5 TRBV10-3 CAATEGTQYF TGTGCCGCCACCGAAGGGACCCAGTACTTC
NA NA TRBJ1-3 TRBV5-8 CASSFGLSGNTIYF TGTGCCAGCAGCTTCGGCTTGTCTGGAAACACCATATATTTT
NA NA TRBJ2-7 TRBV19 CASSDTGPYSYEQYF TGTGCCAGTAGTGACACGGGACCTTACTCCTACGAGCAGTACTTC
NA TRBD1 TRBJ2-1 TRBV5-1 CASSPGQGAYNEQFF TGCGCCAGCAGCCCGGGACAGGGGGCCTACAATGAGCAGTTCTTC
NA NA TRBJ2-1 TRBV18 CASSPRPGSDEQFF TGTGCCAGCTCACCAAGGCCAGGGAGCGATGAGCAGTTCTTC
NA NA TRBJ1-1 TRBV5-8 CASSPGLWGTEAFF TGTGCCAGCAGCCCAGGACTCTGGGGCACTGAAGCTTTCTTT
NA TRBD2 TRBJ2-3 TRBV2 CASSAQGLASTDTQYF TGTGCCAGCAGTGCACAGGGACTAGCGAGCACAGATACGCAGTATTTT
NA NA TRBJ2-7 TRBV27 CASSPSGGNYEQYF TGTGCCAGCAGTCCCAGTGGGGGTAACTACGAGCAGTACTTC
NA TRBD2 TRBJ2-1 TRBV2 CASRWLSGGRKGNEQFF TGTGCCAGCAGGTGGCTTAGCGGGGGACGTAAGGGGAATGAGCAGTTCTTC
NA NA TRBJ1-3 TRBV14 CASSQEPGSSGNTIYF TGTGCCAGCAGCCAGGAGCCCGGCTCCTCTGGAAACACCATATATTTT
NA NA TRBJ2-4 TRBV21-1 CARYPYDIQYF TGTGCCAGATATCCGTACGACATTCAGTACTTC
NA NA TRBJ2-2 TRBV11-3 CASSFEGNTGELFF TGTGCCAGCAGCTTTGAGGGCAACACCGGGGAGCTGTTTTTT